This paragraph reports one T cell receptor (beta chain). Clones were read by immunoSEQ multiplex PCR, and TCRdb kept only the in-frame ones, dropping some. The sample consists of about 310,000 clones, approximately 90% of them appearing once. This sample stems from a study of blood T cell repertoires in COVID-19. Study at large: T cells, B-cell-depleted T cells, or PBMCs supplied cDNA or gDNA.

Cohorts were based on clinical histories the participants reported. This CDR3 has 12 residues. Germline V gives CDR1 LGHDT, CDR2 YNNKEL (reference sequence). V dropped 4 bases and J dropped 10 bases, with 13 bases sitting between them. The TCR was taken from a woman aged 40 to 55 who had recovered from COVID-19. The sequencing input was PBMCs or T cells enriched from blood (not recorded which). The V call is TRBV3-1 (or the pseudogene TRBV3-2), the J call TRBJ1-2; D call uncertain. CDR3 residues: CASSLGDQLYTF. CDR3 coding DNA: TGTGCCAGCAGCCTGGGAGATCAACTCTACACCTTC.